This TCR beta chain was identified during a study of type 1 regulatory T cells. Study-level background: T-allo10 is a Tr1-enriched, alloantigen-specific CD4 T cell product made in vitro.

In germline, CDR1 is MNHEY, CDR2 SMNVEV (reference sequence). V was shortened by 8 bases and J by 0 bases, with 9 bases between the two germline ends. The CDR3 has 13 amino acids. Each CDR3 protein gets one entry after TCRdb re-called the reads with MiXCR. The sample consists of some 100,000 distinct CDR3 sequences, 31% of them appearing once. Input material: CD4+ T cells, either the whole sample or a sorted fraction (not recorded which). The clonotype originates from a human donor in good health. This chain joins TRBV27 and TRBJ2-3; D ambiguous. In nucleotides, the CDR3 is TGTGCCAGCCTATCCCCTAGCACAGATACGCAGTATTTT. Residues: CASLSPSTDTQYF.